Sequencing of this T cell receptor beta chain was carried out in a study of T-cell memory formation after mild COVID-19 (dated by TCRdb to about 2021). For the study in its entirety: TCR sequence clusters from the two donors were largely donor specific. Longitudinal TCRalpha and TCRbeta repertoire sequencing tracked T-cell clones expanding and contracting after mild COVID-19 in a couple of donors. Two young, previously healthy adult volunteers made up the cohort, one male and one female. Overall study results and their limits: The detection of some responding clones in pre-infection memory suggests that pre-existing cross-reactive memory T cells joined the SARS-CoV-2 response. Balanced CD4/CD8 phenotypes were observed for clones contracting from day 15 to 85, whereas a bias towards CD4+ was observed for a second wave of clones expanding from day 15 to 37. Contracting CD4+ clones appeared mostly in the CM and EM memory subsets, whereas CD8+ clones were enriched in EMRA. The second-wave clones that peaked on day 37 were not confirmed to be SARS-CoV-2 specific. Only a couple of mild cases were covered by the study, and larger cohorts that include severe cases with pre-infection samples were considered necessary.

Sequenced on an Illumina NovaSeq 6000. TCRalpha and TCRbeta cDNA libraries were built by 5'RACE with constant-segment primers, adding sample barcodes and unique molecular identifiers. RNA was extracted from every sample with Trizol reagent. Library amplification was performed in two PCR steps, and a second sample barcode and Illumina TruSeq adapters were introduced in the second step. Libraries were sequenced on an Illumina NovaSeq with 2 x 150 bp paired-end reads. Per the authors' processing: The reads were demultiplexed and collapsed into UMI-guided consensus sequences using migec v1.2.7. Using mixcr v2.1.11, the UMI consensuses were aligned to TRA and TRB V and J templates and assembled into clonotypes. Clonotypes were classified as expanded or contracted when called significant by both edgeR and NoisET, with noise models trained on biological replicates. For edgeR calls, a false discovery rate-adjusted p below 0.01 and a log2 fold-change threshold of 1 were applied. As an exploratory analysis of dynamics, PCA with hierarchical clustering was applied to max-normalized trajectories of the 1000 most abundant clonotypes. Separately sequenced CD4+ and CD8+ repertoires were used to assign a CD4 or CD8 phenotype to each responding clone. The public reads were reanalyzed by TCRdb: fastp trimming at Q25, MiXCR alignment, in-frame beta chains only. Duplicate CDR3 protein sequences are folded into a single record with the most common DNA and genes. It is TCRdb's table, rather than the study itself, that gives the V and J calls and clone size. The sample records about 210,000 distinct CDR3 sequences, 10% to 13% of which are singletons. Roughly 3% of the sample belongs to the ten largest clones.

PBMCs were isolated by Ficoll-Paque density gradient centrifugation. The germline V gene sets CDR1 to SGHTA and CDR2 to FQGNSA. Trimming removed 3 bases from V and 4 bases from J, leaving 10 bases between the germline ends. The CDR3 sequence holds 14 residues, the cysteine and phenylalanine included. Of all the DNA, just the CDR3 is kept, 42 bases in frame from base 1. On this clonotype: Its antigen is still unknown. Base qualities are missing; no much larger clone stands one base away.

This TCR was recovered from a man younger than 35 who had mild COVID-19 (a few samples of this study predate the infection). The sample titles of this study are shuffled in the database, so cell type and time point are left out; the donor was told from shared clones. The source material was PBMCs or a T cell subset sorted from them (not recorded which). This receptor chain uses TRBV7-2 and TRBJ1-5; no D gene is confidently identified. The nucleotide sequence reads TGTGCCAGCAGCTTTGGTAACTTGAATCAGCCCCAGCATTTT. The encoded protein is CASSFGNLNQPQHF.